The TCR beta chain described here comes from a study of regulatory T cells in long-lasting Graves disease. Study summary: Persistent cases took antithyroid drugs over 5 years and stayed TSH receptor antibody positive.

Findings and caveats of the study: Under persistent disease, TRBV28, TRBJ1-2 and TRBJ2-5 were used preferentially.

Time point meaning: persistent/refractory GD, antithyroid drugs over 5 years with positive TRAb. The authors made the TCR library using RNA they extracted from PBMCs. Turning to this clonotype: Its antigen is unidentified.

Germline V gene lookup returns CDR1 SGHTA and CDR2 FQGNSA. The ends lost 1 base at V and 3 bases at J; junction bases unmatched: 11. This CDR3 comprises 19 residues. Combining iRepertoire HTBI primers with Arm-PCR of CDR3 regions, the authors built TCR beta libraries. MiXCR, applied by TCRdb to the multiplex PCR reads, yields one record per CDR3 protein. The table records 300,000 or so distinct CDR3 sequences, less than 20% of them present only once. The sample here was peripheral blood mononuclear cells (PBMCs), taken when the disease was refractory, from a patient treated with antithyroid drugs. The receptor was isolated from a female donor with Graves disease. This chain connects TRBV7-2 to TRBJ2-7; 14 nucleotides match TRBD2. The CDR3 sequence is CASSLVVGTSGRISYEQYF. CDR3 sequence (DNA): TGTGCCAGCAGCTTAGTGGTAGGGACTAGCGGGAGAATAAGCTACGAGCAGTACTTC.